This paragraph reports one TCR beta chain. This record belongs to a study of blood T cell repertoires in COVID-19. Clones were read by immunoSEQ multiplex PCR, and TCRdb kept only the in-frame ones, dropping some. The sample holds nearly 250,000 clones; approximately 85% are singletons and the top ten take 8.5% to 9.5%. Germline V gene lookup returns CDR1 LGHNT and CDR2 FRNRAP. The CDR3 sequence is 16 residues long. The V end was cut by 2 bases, the J end by 0 bases, with 14 bases between. The chain links TRBV12-5 to TRBJ2-7; D possibly corresponds to TRBD2 (5 bases). Sequencing was carried out using PBMCs or T cells enriched from blood (not recorded which). This TCR came from a woman between 50 and 59 years old with acute COVID-19. CDR3 nucleotide sequence: TGTGCTAGTGGTTTGTTTGAGGGCCGGAGCTCCTACGAGCAGTACTTC. Encoded protein: CASGLFEGRSSYEQYF.